Listed below are T cell receptor beta chains from one sample, sequenced in a study of blood T cell repertoires in COVID-19. Sequencing used immunoSEQ multiplex PCR; TCRdb keeps in-frame clones, though not all of them. This repertoire shows 200,000 or so clones, approximately 86% found once; its top ten account for around 0.93%. Sequenced input: peripheral blood. These receptors all stem from a man in his sixties with COVID-19, enrolled during active disease. Both conserved end residues are part of each CDR3. D genes are given only for firm matches. The size entry is marked missing in some rows and otherwise reads once, few, many or a size class.

V gene: TRBV7-3; clone size: NA; J gene: TRBJ2-7; D gene: NA; CDR3 DNA: TGTGCCAGCAGCCCACAGGGTCTGGCGCAGTACTTC; CDR3 protein: CASSPQGLAQYF
V gene: TRBV7-2; clone size: NA; J gene: TRBJ1-5; D gene: NA; CDR3 DNA: TGTGCCAGCAGCTTTAAACAGGGTTTCAATCAGCCCCAGCATTTT; CDR3 protein: CASSFKQGFNQPQHF
V gene: TRBV18; clone size: NA; J gene: TRBJ2-5; D gene: NA; CDR3 DNA: TGTGCCAGCTCACCAAGCTGGGAGAAAGAGACCCAGTACTTC; CDR3 protein: CASSPSWEKETQYF
V gene: TRBV29-1; clone size: NA; J gene: TRBJ2-1; D gene: NA; CDR3 DNA: TGCAGCGTTGAAGTGAGCTCCTACAATGAGCAGTTCTTC; CDR3 protein: CSVEVSSYNEQFF
V gene: TRBV28; clone size: NA; J gene: TRBJ2-2; D gene: TRBD1; CDR3 DNA: TGTGCCAGCAGTTTGAAACAGGGGGCTCACACCGGGGAGCTGTTTTTT; CDR3 protein: CASSLKQGAHTGELFF
V gene: TRBV12-3/TRBV12-4; clone size: NA; J gene: TRBJ2-7; D gene: NA; CDR3 DNA: TGTGCCAGCAGTTTATACAACGGGTACGAGCAGTACTTC; CDR3 protein: CASSLYNGYEQYF
V gene: TRBV6-6; clone size: NA; J gene: TRBJ2-7; D gene: TRBD2; CDR3 DNA: TGTGCCAGCACCGCGTCGGGGGGCTACGAGCAGTACTTC; CDR3 protein: CASTASGGYEQYF
V gene: TRBV18; clone size: NA; J gene: TRBJ2-5; D gene: TRBD2; CDR3 DNA: TGTGCCAGCTCACCGAGCGGGAGTCAGGAGACCCAGTACTTC; CDR3 protein: CASSPSGSQETQYF
V gene: TRBV2; clone size: NA; J gene: TRBJ2-7; D gene: NA; CDR3 DNA: TGTGCCAGCGGGCCCAGGGCGAACTCCTACGAGCAGTACTTC; CDR3 protein: CASGPRANSYEQYF
V gene: TRBV5-1; clone size: NA; J gene: TRBJ2-2; D gene: NA; CDR3 DNA: TGCGCCAGCAGCCATCAGAACACCGGGGAGCTGTTTTTT; CDR3 protein: CASSHQNTGELFF
V gene: TRBV6-5; clone size: once; J gene: TRBJ2-7; D gene: NA; CDR3 DNA: TGTGCCAGCAGTTACGCCGGGGGAGGCGAGCAGTACTTC; CDR3 protein: CASSYAGGGEQYF
V gene: TRBV12-3/TRBV12-4; clone size: NA; J gene: TRBJ1-2; D gene: NA; CDR3 DNA: TGTGCCAGCCTCTCCTTGACAAACTATGGCTACACCTTC; CDR3 protein: CASLSLTNYGYTF
V gene: TRBV5-1; clone size: NA; J gene: TRBJ1-1; D gene: TRBD1; CDR3 DNA: TGCGCCAGCAGCTTGACACCAATGGGACAGCTGAACACTGAAGCTTTCTTT; CDR3 protein: CASSLTPMGQLNTEAFF
V gene: TRBV3-1/TRBV3-2; clone size: few; J gene: TRBJ2-1; D gene: TRBD2; CDR3 DNA: TGTGCCAGCAGCCAAGGGACTAGCGAGCAGTTCTTC; CDR3 protein: CASSQGTSEQFF
V gene: TRBV3-1/TRBV3-2; clone size: NA; J gene: TRBJ2-3; D gene: NA; CDR3 DNA: TGTGCCAGCAGCCAAGAGGTTAGACTCTCCACAGATACGCAGTATTTT; CDR3 protein: CASSQEVRLSTDTQYF
V gene: TRBV7-3; clone size: NA; J gene: TRBJ1-2; D gene: TRBD1; CDR3 DNA: TGTGCCAGCAGCTTAATGGCAGGGGGCGTTCTTGGCTACACCTTC; CDR3 protein: CASSLMAGGVLGYTF
V gene: TRBV6-5; clone size: once; J gene: TRBJ2-2; D gene: NA; CDR3 DNA: TGTGCCAGCAGTTATTTTCCTACAGGGAACACCGGGGAGCTGTTTTTT; CDR3 protein: CASSYFPTGNTGELFF
V gene: TRBV25-1; clone size: NA; J gene: TRBJ1-6; D gene: TRBD1; CDR3 DNA: TGTGCCAGCAGTGAATTAGAGGCAGGGGGCGGTTCACCCCTCCACTTT; CDR3 protein: CASSELEAGGGSPLHF
V gene: TRBV28; clone size: NA; J gene: TRBJ2-7; D gene: NA; CDR3 DNA: TGTGCCAGCAGTTTAGAGCCCGATGGCTCCTACGAGCAGTACTTC; CDR3 protein: CASSLEPDGSYEQYF
V gene: TRBV5-8; clone size: NA; J gene: TRBJ1-5; D gene: NA; CDR3 DNA: TGTGCCAGCAGCTTCGGGGGGTTCAATCAGCCCCAGCATTTT; CDR3 protein: CASSFGGFNQPQHF
V gene: TRBV14; clone size: NA; J gene: TRBJ2-7; D gene: NA; CDR3 DNA: TGTGCCAGCAGCGACAATTTATTCTACGAGCAGTACTTC; CDR3 protein: CASSDNLFYEQYF
V gene: TRBV7-2; clone size: NA; J gene: TRBJ2-5; D gene: NA; CDR3 DNA: TGTGCCAGCAGCTTTCGGGGGTACGAGACCCAGTACTTC; CDR3 protein: CASSFRGYETQYF
V gene: TRBV6-5; clone size: NA; J gene: TRBJ2-3; D gene: TRBD2; CDR3 DNA: TGTGCCAGCAAACCTAGCGGGTTCCCAGATACGCAGTATTTT; CDR3 protein: CASKPSGFPDTQYF
V gene: TRBV6-5; clone size: NA; J gene: TRBJ1-1; D gene: NA; CDR3 DNA: TGTGCCAGCAGTTACCCCGAGGAGAAGACTGAAGCTTTCTTT; CDR3 protein: CASSYPEEKTEAFF
V gene: TRBV30; clone size: NA; J gene: TRBJ1-5; D gene: NA; CDR3 DNA: TGTGCCTGGAGCACGAGGGAGAATCAGCCCCAGCATTTT; CDR3 protein: CAWSTRENQPQHF
V gene: TRBV28; clone size: NA; J gene: TRBJ2-7; D gene: TRBD1; CDR3 DNA: TGTGCCAGCAGTCGGACAGGGGGAGGCGAGCAGTACTTC; CDR3 protein: CASSRTGGGEQYF
V gene: TRBV5-1; clone size: NA; J gene: TRBJ1-3; D gene: NA; CDR3 DNA: TGCGCCAGCAGCTTGGATGGGGCGGCTGGAAACACCATATATTTT; CDR3 protein: CASSLDGAAGNTIYF
V gene: TRBV2; clone size: NA; J gene: TRBJ1-3; D gene: TRBD1; CDR3 DNA: TGTGCCAGCAGTTCGACAGGGGCTGCTGGAAACACCATATATTTT; CDR3 protein: CASSSTGAAGNTIYF
V gene: TRBV2; clone size: NA; J gene: TRBJ1-6; D gene: NA; CDR3 DNA: TGTGCCAGCAGTGTTGTGGTATCGCGGACACGGAGCTCCTATAATTCACTCCTCCACTTT; CDR3 protein: CASSVVVSRTRSSYNSLLHF
V gene: TRBV29-1; clone size: few; J gene: TRBJ1-2; D gene: TRBD1; CDR3 DNA: TGCAGCGTTTTGGACAGGGGAAACTATGGCTACACCTTC; CDR3 protein: CSVLDRGNYGYTF
V gene: TRBV19; clone size: NA; J gene: TRBJ1-5; D gene: NA; CDR3 DNA: TGTGCCAGTAGTATCCAACAGAGATATCAGCCCCAGCATTTT; CDR3 protein: CASSIQQRYQPQHF
V gene: TRBV9; clone size: once; J gene: TRBJ1-3; D gene: TRBD1; CDR3 DNA: TGTGCCAGCAGCCTCGGACAGGGGACTGGAAACACCATATATTTT; CDR3 protein: CASSLGQGTGNTIYF
V gene: TRBV27; clone size: once; J gene: TRBJ2-1; D gene: NA; CDR3 DNA: TGTGCCAGCAGTTTATCGGAGAGCTCCTACAATGAGCAGTTCTTC; CDR3 protein: CASSLSESSYNEQFF
V gene: TRBV7-7; clone size: once; J gene: TRBJ1-1; D gene: NA; CDR3 DNA: TGTGCCAGCAGCTTAGCCTTTCTGAACACTGAAGCTTTCTTT; CDR3 protein: CASSLAFLNTEAFF
V gene: TRBV10-3; clone size: few; J gene: TRBJ1-5; D gene: NA; CDR3 DNA: TGTGCCATCAGTGAGTCCGGAGATAGCAATCAGCCCCAGCATTTT; CDR3 protein: CAISESGDSNQPQHF
V gene: TRBV10-3; clone size: NA; J gene: TRBJ2-5; D gene: NA; CDR3 DNA: TGTGCCTCCTCGACAGGTCGGAAGACCCAGTACTTC; CDR3 protein: CASSTGRKTQYF
V gene: TRBV5-1; clone size: NA; J gene: TRBJ1-1; D gene: NA; CDR3 DNA: TGCGCCAGCAGTTATGACACTGAAGCTTTCTTT; CDR3 protein: CASSYDTEAFF
V gene: TRBV5-4; clone size: NA; J gene: TRBJ1-2; D gene: NA; CDR3 DNA: TGTGCCAGCAGCCCCGACAGCAACTATGGCTACACCTTC; CDR3 protein: CASSPDSNYGYTF
V gene: TRBV29-1; clone size: few; J gene: TRBJ1-1; D gene: NA; CDR3 DNA: TGCAGCGTTGAAAGCGGCGTCGCTCTGAACACTGAAGCTTTCTTT; CDR3 protein: CSVESGVALNTEAFF
V gene: TRBV19; clone size: NA; J gene: TRBJ1-4; D gene: NA; CDR3 DNA: TGTGCCAGTACCAGACAAAGTGCAAGCGAAAAACTGTTTTTT; CDR3 protein: CASTRQSASEKLFF
V gene: TRBV7-8; clone size: NA; J gene: TRBJ2-2; D gene: TRBD1; CDR3 DNA: TGTGCCAGCAGCCCCGGGACAGCCGGGAACACCGGGGAGCTGTTTTTT; CDR3 protein: CASSPGTAGNTGELFF
V gene: TRBV12-3/TRBV12-4; clone size: NA; J gene: TRBJ1-2; D gene: TRBD1; CDR3 DNA: TGTGCCAGCAGGCTTACAGGGGCTGGCTACACCTTC; CDR3 protein: CASRLTGAGYTF
V gene: TRBV30; clone size: NA; J gene: TRBJ2-7; D gene: TRBD1; CDR3 DNA: TGTGCCTGTTACCGGGACAGGGGCATCAACGAGCAGTACTTC; CDR3 protein: CACYRDRGINEQYF
V gene: TRBV24-1; clone size: few; J gene: TRBJ1-2; D gene: TRBD1; CDR3 DNA: TGTGCCACCAGTGAGGGGACAGGGTTAGGCTACACCTTC; CDR3 protein: CATSEGTGLGYTF
V gene: TRBV5-6; clone size: NA; J gene: TRBJ2-2; D gene: NA; CDR3 DNA: TGTGCCAGCAGCCGAGGCGGAGTCAACACCGGGGAGCTGTTTTTT; CDR3 protein: CASSRGGVNTGELFF
V gene: TRBV7-9; clone size: NA; J gene: TRBJ2-6; D gene: NA; CDR3 DNA: TGTGCCAGCAGCTTATTAGGGGTTGGGGCCAACGTCCTGACTTTC; CDR3 protein: CASSLLGVGANVLTF
V gene: TRBV30; clone size: few; J gene: TRBJ1-2; D gene: NA; CDR3 DNA: TGTGCCTGGAGTGTCAGTATTTTCTACACCTTC; CDR3 protein: CAWSVSIFYTF
V gene: TRBV7-9; clone size: NA; J gene: TRBJ1-4; D gene: TRBD1; CDR3 DNA: TGTGCCAGCAGCTTAGGGGACAGGACTAATGAAAAACTGTTTTTT; CDR3 protein: CASSLGDRTNEKLFF
V gene: TRBV4-3; clone size: once; J gene: TRBJ1-1; D gene: NA; CDR3 DNA: TGCGCCAGCAGCCAAGGGCCCCGAAACACTGAAGCTTTCTTT; CDR3 protein: CASSQGPRNTEAFF
V gene: TRBV5-4; clone size: NA; J gene: TRBJ1-2; D gene: NA; CDR3 DNA: TGTGCCAGCAGCTTTAGGACGGGGGGCTACACCTTC; CDR3 protein: CASSFRTGGYTF
V gene: TRBV5-8; clone size: few; J gene: TRBJ1-3; D gene: TRBD1; CDR3 DNA: TGTGCCAGCAGCTTGGCCGGGGACAGGGGCTCTGGAAACACCATATATTTT; CDR3 protein: CASSLAGDRGSGNTIYF
V gene: TRBV6-5; clone size: NA; J gene: TRBJ1-2; D gene: NA; CDR3 DNA: TGTGCCAGCAGCCCCGGGAATCAAAACTATGGCTACACCTTC; CDR3 protein: CASSPGNQNYGYTF
V gene: TRBV10-3; clone size: few; J gene: TRBJ1-2; D gene: NA; CDR3 DNA: TGTGCCACACGGGTGGGTGGCTATGGCTACACCTTC; CDR3 protein: CATRVGGYGYTF
V gene: TRBV3-1/TRBV3-2; clone size: NA; J gene: TRBJ1-6; D gene: NA; CDR3 DNA: TGTGCCAGCAGCCAAGACCGGACAGTATTTTATAATTCACCCCTCCACTTT; CDR3 protein: CASSQDRTVFYNSPLHF